Included here is one TCR beta chain sequence, with context. Germline-derived CDR1 and CDR2 are SGHTA and FQGTGA. The CDR3 consists of 15 residues. V was clipped by 5 bases and J by 4 bases, with 12 bases between them. This record belongs to a study of cytomegalovirus exposure and HLA in healthy donors. Use of 60 Vbeta and 13 Jbeta primers characterized the PCR. The repertoire was sequenced with immunoSEQ multiplex PCR; TCRdb's copy has only in-frame clones and lacks some. The table has some 98,000 clones, around 80% seen once; the top ten hold approximately 1.5%. Sequenced input: PBMCs. This sequence originates from a man aged 35 to 55 in good health and CMV-seronegative. The V gene is TRBV7-3, the J gene TRBJ1-6, with D perhaps matching TRBD1 (6 bases). The CDR3 loop is CASSNGTRYNSPLHF. DNA for the CDR3: TGTGCCAGCAGCAACGGGACACGATATAATTCACCCCTCCACTTT.